This T cell receptor (beta chain) was sequenced during a study of T cells in Graves' hyperthyroidism and ophthalmopathy. Overall study context: Initial diagnosis, before any treatment, was when peripheral blood was collected.

Amplification of TCR beta CDR3 regions was performed using RNA transcripts as template. First-round RT-PCR of the TCR CDR3 relied on the HTBI primer set. TCRdb analysed the multiplex PCR reads with MiXCR anew, one entry per CDR3 protein. Of hundreds of thousands of distinct CDR3 sequences in the sample, about 12% were seen once. Patients between 18 and 65 years old had hyperthyroidism, newly diagnosed and lasting under 2 months. Germline V CDR1 and CDR2: DFQATT, SNEGSKA (reference sequence). This CDR3 region has 11 residues. Trimming pared 3 bases from V and 6 bases from J, leaving 9 bases between. This clonotype occurred a few times.

The gene calls are TRBV20-1 and TRBJ2-7; D perhaps matches TRBD2 (6 bases). Sequenced input: blood. The TCR was taken from a young woman with Graves' hyperthyroidism. The chain's CDR3 is CSASWGGEQYF. Written as DNA, the CDR3 is TGCAGTGCTAGTTGGGGAGGCGAGCAGTACTTC.